This is a list of T cell receptor beta chains from one sample in a study of blood T cells in healthy people across ages. TCRdb itself ran the 5' RACE reads through MiXCR, one entry per CDR3 protein. The data show about 500,000 distinct CDR3 sequences, less than 25% seen once. The sample also formed part of further work on T cells of mothers and their children.

Sample: blood. The receptors were gathered from a boy younger than 18 in good health. Each CDR3 is given with its conserved first and last residue. The D gene is left open where the match is weak. The size field is filled for only some rows; it gives once, few, many or a size class.

d_call	v_call	clone_size	j_call	cdr3_aa	cdr3_nt
TRBD1	TRBV3-1	NA	TRBJ2-1	CASSQDAQGDVEQFF	TGTGCCAGCAGCCAAGATGCCCAGGGGGATGTTGAGCAGTTCTTC
NA	TRBV6-2/TRBV6-3	few	TRBJ2-1	CASSSRVETGRNNEQFF	TGTGCCAGCAGTTCCAGGGTAGAGACTGGACGGAACAATGAGCAGTTCTTC
TRBD2	TRBV20-1	few	TRBJ2-3	CSAFHPSGSTDTQYF	TGCAGTGCTTTTCACCCTAGCGGAAGCACAGATACGCAGTATTTT
TRBD1	TRBV7-9	few	TRBJ2-4	CASSPVDRGAKNIQYF	TGTGCCAGCAGCCCTGTCGACAGGGGAGCCAAAAACATTCAGTACTTC
NA	TRBV15	NA	TRBJ1-5	CATSGGVLSNQPQHF	TGCGCCACCAGCGGAGGGGTCCTTAGCAATCAGCCCCAGCATTTT
NA	TRBV18	NA	TRBJ1-1	CASSPIEDTEAFF	TGTGCCAGCTCACCAATCGAGGACACTGAAGCTTTCTTT
TRBD1	TRBV7-9	NA	TRBJ1-2	CASSLDRWGYTF	TGTGCCAGCAGCCTGGACAGGTGGGGCTACACCTTC
TRBD2	TRBV3-1	few	TRBJ2-5	CASSPKGTTQETQYF	TGTGCCAGCAGCCCCAAGGGGACTACCCAAGAGACCCAGTACTTC
NA	TRBV10-3	few	TRBJ1-6	CAISPGDNSPLHF	TGTGCCATCAGTCCTGGGGATAATTCACCCCTCCACTTT
TRBD1	TRBV7-9	few	TRBJ1-2	CASSHGQGGYGYTF	TGTGCCAGCAGCCACGGACAGGGGGGGTATGGCTACACCTTC
TRBD2	TRBV11-3	NA	TRBJ2-1	CASSPTTGTSGYNEQFF	TGTGCCAGCAGCCCAACTACCGGGACTAGCGGATACAATGAGCAGTTCTTC
NA	TRBV7-9	NA	TRBJ1-5	CASSLALDVGNQPQHF	TGTGCCAGCAGCTTAGCTCTTGACGTAGGCAATCAGCCCCAGCATTTT
NA	TRBV29-1	NA	TRBJ1-5	CSVALGTENNQPQHF	TGCAGCGTTGCGTTGGGCACAGAGAACAATCAGCCCCAGCATTTT
TRBD1	TRBV12-3/TRBV12-4	few	TRBJ2-7	CASSGTGTGLYEQYF	TGTGCCAGCAGTGGCACCGGGACAGGGCTCTACGAGCAGTACTTC
TRBD2	TRBV6-4	few	TRBJ2-1	CASSGGGLAGSNEQFF	TGTGCCAGCAGTGGTGGGGGGCTAGCGGGGTCCAATGAGCAGTTCTTC
TRBD1	TRBV4-1	NA	TRBJ1-2	CASSQTPGQGYGYTF	TGCGCCAGCAGCCAAACTCCGGGACAGGGCTATGGCTACACCTTC
TRBD1	TRBV10-3	NA	TRBJ2-7	CAISRTGDEQYF	TGTGCCATCAGCCGGACAGGGGACGAGCAGTACTTC
NA	TRBV6-2/TRBV6-3	NA	TRBJ2-7	CASSYVGPYEQYF	TGTGCCAGCAGTTACGTGGGGCCCTACGAGCAGTACTTC
TRBD1	TRBV6-1	NA	TRBJ2-3	CASRRQGLGTDTQYF	TGTGCCAGCAGGCGACAGGGCTTGGGCACAGATACGCAGTATTTT
TRBD2	TRBV28	NA	TRBJ2-5	CASSFRDYRIRTGGSGMKTQYF	TGTGCCAGCAGTTTTCGGGACTATCGGATCAGGACCGGCGGGTCAGGGATGAAGACCCAGTACTTC
TRBD2	TRBV5-1	few	TRBJ2-1	CASSTGTSENEPFF	TGCGCCAGCAGCACCGGGACTAGCGAAAATGAGCCGTTCTTC
NA	TRBV4-1	few	TRBJ1-2	CASSQDQANYGYTF	TGCGCCAGCAGCCAAGATCAGGCTAACTATGGCTACACCTTC
NA	TRBV9	few	TRBJ1-2	CASSVGGQGHGYTF	TGTGCCAGCAGCGTAGGGGGGCAGGGCCATGGCTACACCTTC
NA	TRBV3-1	NA	TRBJ2-6	CASSQGRGSGANVLTF	TGTGCCAGCAGCCAAGGTCGAGGCTCTGGGGCCAACGTCCTGACTTTC
TRBD1	TRBV7-2	few	TRBJ2-3	CASSTQGAADTQYF	TGTGCCAGCAGCACGCAGGGGGCGGCAGATACGCAGTATTTT
NA	TRBV24-1	NA	TRBJ2-2	CATSDPPTGELFF	TGTGCCACCAGTGATCCCCCCACCGGGGAGCTGTTTTTT
TRBD1	TRBV29-1	NA	TRBJ2-2	CSPEGAWAGELFF	TGCAGCCCCGAGGGGGCCTGGGCGGGGGAGCTGTTTTTT